The clone carrying this TCR beta chain was counted between two and nine times. In the authors' methods: Using reference gene primer amplification, nucleated cell counts were estimated. Data came from immunoSEQ multiplex PCR; TCRdb stores just in-frame clones and leaves some out. From that table come the V and J calls and clone size; the DNA was used to work out D and trimming. The sample includes 170,000 or so clones, just under 90% of them seen just once. This entry comes from a study of blood T cell repertoires in COVID-19. Study-level information: The cDNA or gDNA used as material had been derived from T cells, B-cell-depleted T cells, or PBMCs.

The clonotype originates from a woman younger than 35 who had recovered from COVID-19. The sequenced sample consisted of peripheral blood.

CDR3 protein: CASSLLTGNTGELFF. Here the CDR3 DNA reads TGTGCCAGCAGTTTACTGACAGGGAACACCGGGGAGCTGTTTTTT. The rearrangement uses TRBV28 and TRBJ2-2, with D tentatively TRBD1 (6 bases). The germline V gene encodes CDR1 MDHEN and CDR2 SYDVKM. The CDR3 extends over 15 amino acids. The ends were cut back, 2 bases at V and 1 base at J, with 8 bases in the middle.